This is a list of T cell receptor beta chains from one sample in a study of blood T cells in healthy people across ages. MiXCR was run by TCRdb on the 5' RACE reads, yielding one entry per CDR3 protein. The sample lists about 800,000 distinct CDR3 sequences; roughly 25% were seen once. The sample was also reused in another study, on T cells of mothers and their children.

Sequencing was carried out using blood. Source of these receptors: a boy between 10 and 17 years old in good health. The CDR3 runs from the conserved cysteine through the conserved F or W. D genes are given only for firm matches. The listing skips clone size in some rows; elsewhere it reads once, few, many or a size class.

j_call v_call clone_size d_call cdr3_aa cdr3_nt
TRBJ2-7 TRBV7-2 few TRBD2 CASSPRLGLAGLPYEQYF TGTGCCAGCAGCCCCCGACTGGGACTAGCGGGCCTTCCCTACGAGCAGTACTTC
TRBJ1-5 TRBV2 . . CASSPEGRDQPQHF TGTGCCAGCAGTCCCGAGGGTAGGGATCAGCCCCAGCATTTT
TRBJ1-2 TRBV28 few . CASSPVSYGYTF TGTGCCAGCAGTCCAGTTTCCTATGGCTACACCTTC
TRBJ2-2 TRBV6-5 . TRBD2 CASSIAGGSGELFF TGTGCCAGCAGTATAGCGGGAGGCTCCGGGGAGCTGTTTTTT
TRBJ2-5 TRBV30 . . CAWSVLASATQYF TGTGCCTGGAGTGTCTTGGCCTCGGCGACCCAGTACTTC
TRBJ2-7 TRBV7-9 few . CASSLGRGLSYEQYF TGTGCCAGCAGCTTAGGAAGGGGTCTCTCCTACGAGCAGTACTTC
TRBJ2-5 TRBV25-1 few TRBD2 CASRGLGVRETQYF TGTGCCAGCAGGGGACTAGGCGTTAGGGAGACCCAGTACTTC
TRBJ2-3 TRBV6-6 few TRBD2 CASSYNGGGSTDTQYF TGTGCCAGCAGTTACAATGGCGGGGGTAGCACAGATACGCAGTATTTT
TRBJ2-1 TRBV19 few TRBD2 CASSQLGGNEQFF TGTGCCAGTAGTCAATTGGGGGGGAATGAGCAGTTCTTC
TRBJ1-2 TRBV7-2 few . CASSWGGGANYGYTF TGTGCCAGCAGCTGGGGTGGGGGGGCTAACTATGGCTACACCTTC
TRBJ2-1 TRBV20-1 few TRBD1 CSARQGASNEQFF TGCAGTGCTAGACAGGGGGCTTCCAATGAGCAGTTCTTC
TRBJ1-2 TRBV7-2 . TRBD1 CASSFTGGGYTF TGTGCCAGCAGCTTCACAGGGGGTGGCTACACCTTC
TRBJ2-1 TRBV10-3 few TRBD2 CAIREGTSVGEQFF TGTGCCATCAGAGAGGGGACTAGCGTTGGTGAGCAGTTCTTC
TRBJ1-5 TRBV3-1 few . CASSQGGIFNQPQHF TGTGCCAGCAGCCAAGGCGGGATTTTCAATCAGCCCCAGCATTTT
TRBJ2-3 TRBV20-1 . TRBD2 CSPRLAGGTDTQYF TGCAGTCCCAGACTAGCCGGGGGTACAGATACGCAGTATTTT
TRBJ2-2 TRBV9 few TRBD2 CASSVAPRAGPTGELFF TGTGCCAGCAGCGTAGCCCCAAGAGCGGGGCCCACTGGGGAGCTGTTTTTT
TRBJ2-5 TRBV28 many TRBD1 CASSSQGTEETQYF TGTGCCAGCAGTTCCCAAGGGACAGAAGAGACCCAGTACTTC
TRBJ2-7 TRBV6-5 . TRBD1 CATHPGTGGRGEQYF TGTGCCACCCATCCCGGGACAGGGGGCAGGGGCGAGCAGTACTTC
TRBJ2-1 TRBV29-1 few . CSVVWGSYNEQFF TGCAGCGTTGTTTGGGGTTCCTACAATGAGCAGTTCTTC
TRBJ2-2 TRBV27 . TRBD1 CASSLRPGGHTGELFF TGTGCCAGCAGTTTACGGCCAGGGGGTCACACCGGGGAGCTGTTTTTT
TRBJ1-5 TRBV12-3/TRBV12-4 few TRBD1 CASSPGGSGQPQHF TGTGCCAGCAGTCCAGGGGGTAGTGGGCAGCCCCAGCATTTT
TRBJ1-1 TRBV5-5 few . CASSWATEAFF TGTGCCAGCAGCTGGGCTACTGAAGCTTTCTTT
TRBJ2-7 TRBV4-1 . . CASSQKTGDLEQYF TGCGCCAGCAGCCAGAAAACAGGGGACTTGGAGCAGTACTTC